The TCR beta chain under discussion was sequenced for a study of shared clonotypes between healthy human individuals. Only in-frame clones appear in the TCRdb table, and some are missing; sequencing was by immunoSEQ multiplex PCR. Here the sample spans fewer than 2.5 million clones, roughly 93% being singletons. Into CD45RA+ naive and CD45RA-negative memory subsets, the CD4+ cells were split. The CDR3 contains 14 residues. V lost 5 bases to trimming and J lost 4 bases, with 12 bases between them. Germline CDR1 MNHNS, CDR2 SASEGT. The rearrangement links TRBV6-1 to TRBJ1-5; D is unresolved. Material for sequencing was naive CD4+ T cells from PBMCs. Stated subset: CD45RA+ positively selected. This clonotype was sampled from a man aged 18 to 29 in good health. Some clones in this sample may be carry-over from other donors' samples. CDR3 sequence: CASSLTMGNQPQHF. The DNA for the CDR3 is TGTGCCAGCAGTCTTACTATGGGAAATCAGCCCCAGCATTTT.